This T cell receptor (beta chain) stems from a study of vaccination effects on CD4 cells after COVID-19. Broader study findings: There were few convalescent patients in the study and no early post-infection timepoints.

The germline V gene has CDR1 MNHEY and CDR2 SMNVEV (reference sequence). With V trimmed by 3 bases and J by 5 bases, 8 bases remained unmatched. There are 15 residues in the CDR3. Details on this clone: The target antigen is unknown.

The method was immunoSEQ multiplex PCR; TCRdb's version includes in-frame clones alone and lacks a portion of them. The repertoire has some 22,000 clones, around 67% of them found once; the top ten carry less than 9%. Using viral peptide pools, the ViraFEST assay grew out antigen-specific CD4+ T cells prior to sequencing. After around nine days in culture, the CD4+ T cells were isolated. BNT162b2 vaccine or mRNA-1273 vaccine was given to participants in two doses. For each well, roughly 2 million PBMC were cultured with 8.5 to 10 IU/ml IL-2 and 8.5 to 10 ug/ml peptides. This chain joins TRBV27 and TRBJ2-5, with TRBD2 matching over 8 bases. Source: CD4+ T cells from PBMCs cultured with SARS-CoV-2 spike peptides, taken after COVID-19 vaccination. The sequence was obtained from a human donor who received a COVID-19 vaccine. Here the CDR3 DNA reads TGTGCCAGCAGTTTGGGGACTAGAGCATGGGAGACCCAGTACTTC. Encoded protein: CASSLGTRAWETQYF.